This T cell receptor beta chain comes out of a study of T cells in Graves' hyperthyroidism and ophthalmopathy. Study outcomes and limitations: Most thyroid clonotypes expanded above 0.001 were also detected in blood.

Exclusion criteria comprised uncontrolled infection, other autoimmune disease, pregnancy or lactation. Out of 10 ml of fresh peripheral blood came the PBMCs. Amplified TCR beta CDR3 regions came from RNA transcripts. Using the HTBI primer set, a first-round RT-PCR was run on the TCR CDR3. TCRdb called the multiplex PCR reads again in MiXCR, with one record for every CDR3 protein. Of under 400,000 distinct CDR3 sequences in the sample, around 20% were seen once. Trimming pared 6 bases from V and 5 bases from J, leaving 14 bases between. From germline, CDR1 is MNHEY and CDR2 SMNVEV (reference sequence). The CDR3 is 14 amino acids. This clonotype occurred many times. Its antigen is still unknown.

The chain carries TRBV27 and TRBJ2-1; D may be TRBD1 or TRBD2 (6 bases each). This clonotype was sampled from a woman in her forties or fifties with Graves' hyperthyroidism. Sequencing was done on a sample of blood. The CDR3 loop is CASSRRGPDNEQFF. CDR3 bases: TGTGCCAGCAGCCGACGGGGGCCCGACAATGAGCAGTTCTTC.